Following are 5 T cell receptor beta chains from one sample sequenced in a study of blood T cell repertoires in COVID-19. Profiled with immunoSEQ multiplex PCR; TCRdb holds only in-frame clones, not every one. The repertoire includes around 69,000 clones, 65% to 90% of them detected once, and around 23% sits in the top ten. The sequenced sample consisted of peripheral blood. The receptor set was obtained from a man aged 50 or older with acute or convalescent COVID-19.

The J gene is TRBJ2-3, the V gene TRBV6-4, with unresolved D. Germline CDR1 and CDR2: MRHNA and SNTAGT. Trimming removed 4 bases from V and 11 bases from J, with 16 bases in between. CDR3 length: 13 residues. The CDR3, as DNA: TGTGCCAGCAGTGCTAAGACCAGCGAAGGGCAGTATTTT. Translated, it gives CASSAKTSEGQYF.

J is TRBJ1-4 and V is TRBV11-2; TRBD1 matches at 12 bases. CDR1 is SGHAT and CDR2 is FQNNGV in the germline V gene. The V gene end was trimmed by 6 bases and the J gene end by 8 bases; junction bases not matched to a gene: 10. The CDR3 contains 16 residues. The CDR3 region has the DNA TGTGCCAGCAGTCCCGGGACAGGGGGCGCTGAGGAAAAACTGTTTTTT. Its protein is CASSPGTGGAEEKLFF.

The CDR3 protein is CASSLGTRDYTF. The CDR3 DNA is TGTGCCAGCAGCTTGGGTACGAGGGACTACACCTTC. The chain carries TRBV5-4 and TRBJ1-2; D remains ambiguous. Germline lookup yields CDR1 SGHNT and CDR2 YYREEE (reference sequence). The CDR3 length is 12 residues. Trimming pared 0 bases from V and 10 bases from J, leaving 10 bases between.

V usage is TRBV7-9 and J usage is TRBJ2-5; 9 positions match TRBD1. The CDR3 loop spans 15 amino acids. V dropped 5 bases and J dropped 2; count of bases not matched to a gene: 6. Germline CDR1 SEHNR, CDR2 FQNEAQ (reference sequence). CDR3 region: CASSAGTGPQETQYF. In DNA form, the CDR3 reads TGTGCCAGCAGCGCAGGGACAGGGCCTCAAGAGACCCAGTACTTC.

V usage is TRBV7-3 and J usage is TRBJ2-5, with TRBD1 matching 8 bases. CDR1 and CDR2 (germline): SGHTA, FQGTGA. The CDR3 runs to 15 residues. With V trimmed by 4 bases and J by 4 bases, 8 bases remained unmatched. The CDR3 protein is CASSSTGGRVETQYF. CDR3 bases: TGTGCCAGCAGCTCTACAGGGGGTCGGGTAGAGACCCAGTACTTC.